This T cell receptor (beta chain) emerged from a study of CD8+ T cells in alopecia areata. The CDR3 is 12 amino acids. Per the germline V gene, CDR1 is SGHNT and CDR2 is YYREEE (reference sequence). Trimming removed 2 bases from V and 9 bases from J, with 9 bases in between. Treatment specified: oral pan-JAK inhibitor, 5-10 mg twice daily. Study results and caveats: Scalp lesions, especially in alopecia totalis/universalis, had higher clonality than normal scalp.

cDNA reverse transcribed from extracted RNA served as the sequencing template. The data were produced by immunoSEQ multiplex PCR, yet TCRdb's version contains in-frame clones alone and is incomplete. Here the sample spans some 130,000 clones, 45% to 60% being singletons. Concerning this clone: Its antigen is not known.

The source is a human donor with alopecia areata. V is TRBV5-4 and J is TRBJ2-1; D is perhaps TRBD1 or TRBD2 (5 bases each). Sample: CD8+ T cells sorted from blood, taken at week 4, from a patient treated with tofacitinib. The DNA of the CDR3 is TGTGCCAGCAGCTTAGGGGCGGGTGAGCAGTTCTTC. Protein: CASSLGAGEQFF.